This TCR beta chain was sequenced in a study of CD4 T cells in relation to SARS-CoV-2 and coronaviruses. Study-wide background: The restricting HLA molecule for shared crossreactive spike epitopes was mapped.

Sequencing used immunoSEQ multiplex PCR; TCRdb keeps in-frame clones, though not all of them. The repertoire holds about 24,000 clones, with around 76% as singletons. A note on this clone: Its antigen is not identified.

Unexposed donor CD4+ T cells date from about 2011-2018, before the COVID-19 pandemic. CD4+ T cells were isolated from the cells after more than nine days of culture. The TCR was taken from a human donor in good health. Sequences were obtained from CD4+ T cells from PBMCs, cultured in vitro.

The CDR3 DNA reads as TGTGCCACTACGAAGATCTTGCGGGGGTCTGGGGCCAACGTCCTGACTTTC. It encodes CATTKILRGSGANVLTF. V gene TRBV2 combines with J gene TRBJ2-6, with 7 bases lining up with TRBD2. This CDR3 has 17 amino acids. Germline CDR1 is SNHLY and CDR2 is FYNNEI. The ends lost 10 bases at V and 1 base at J; junction bases unmatched: 13.